The next 4 T cell receptor beta chains were all read from a single sample in a study of CD8 T cells in Susac syndrome. Reverse transcription of about 0.5 to 1 ug RNA used random hexamers. From the immunoSEQ multiplex PCR reads, TCRdb called clonotypes with MiXCR, one entry per CDR3 protein. This repertoire shows about 130,000 distinct CDR3 sequences, around 94% found once; its top ten account for under 0.095%. The sequencing sample was made of CD4+ T cells from PBMCs. These receptors were collected from a human donor in good health.

The chain links TRBV3-1 to TRBJ1-1; 7 nucleotides agree with TRBD1. Germline CDR1 and CDR2: LGHDT and YNNKEL (reference sequence). The CDR3 length is 14 residues. The trim removed 5 bases at V and 13 bases at J, leaving 16 bases unmatched. The CDR3 sequence: CASSTSGTATTGFF. DNA of the CDR3: TGTGCCAGCAGCACATCCGGGACAGCGACGACTGGTTTCTTT.

This clonotype was observed a single time. The chain carries TRBV20-1 and TRBJ2-5; D unresolved. V was clipped by 1 base and J by 4 bases, with 7 bases between them. CDR3 length: 12 residues. The germline V gene has CDR1 DFQATT and CDR2 SNEGSKA (reference sequence). The CDR3 DNA reads TGCAGTGCTAGAGCCCCGGGAGAGACCCAGTACTTC. Translated: CSARAPGETQYF.

The gene calls are TRBV4-1 and TRBJ1-2, with D unresolved. CDR1 MGHRA and CDR2 YSYEKL come from the germline V gene. The V and J ends lost 0 bases and 8 bases respectively, with 10 bases between them. This CDR3 contains 13 residues. CDR3 in DNA: TGCGCCAGCAGCCAAGACAGGTTTAAGGGCTACACCTTC. This gives the protein CASSQDRFKGYTF.

This clonotype was seen a single time. J is TRBJ2-4 and V is TRBV7-9; the D is unclear. The CDR3 runs 11 residues. Germline CDR1 is SEHNR and CDR2 is FQNEAQ (reference sequence). Trimming stripped 4 bases from V and 7 bases from J, with 5 bases between. Here the CDR3 DNA reads TGTGCCAGCAGCTATAATAACATTCAGTACTTC. This codes for CASSYNNIQYF.